Below, one TCR beta chain is given with its context. Naive CD8 cells were CD45RO-negative, positively selected for CCR7, excluding terminally differentiated effector memory CD45RA+ cells. Recent vaccinations or acute infections were absent in the healthy HIV-negative adult donors. All donors were Caucasian adults living in Nashville, Tennessee. This entry is derived from a study of shared clonotypes between healthy human individuals. Turning to the study itself: Two women and a few men aged 18 to 49 made up the donors.

V shed 5 bases and J 0 bases; nucleotides not matched to a gene: 4. Per germline, CDR1 SGHAT and CDR2 FQNNGV. The CDR3 covers 15 residues. Data came from immunoSEQ multiplex PCR; TCRdb stores just in-frame clones and leaves some out. The sample records about 2 million clones, about 95% being singletons. Material for sequencing was naive CD8+ T cells sorted from blood. The J gene is TRBJ2-3, the V gene TRBV11-2; 8 bases are a match to TRBD1. This TCR was recovered from a man aged 18 to 29 in good health. CDR3 sequence (DNA): TGTGCCAGCAGCCCTAGGACAGGGAGCACAGATACGCAGTATTTT. Its translation is CASSPRTGSTDTQYF.